This T cell receptor beta chain was found in a study of shared clonotypes between healthy human individuals. In the study overall: Each donor had three CD4 naive, three CD4 memory, two CD8 naive and one CD8 memory plate.

A CD45RA+ naive subset and a CD45RA-negative memory subset were split from CD4+ cells. Overall study findings and caveats: Some naive CD4 clonotypes, roughly 5%, turned up in common across four donors. The study sampled only blood, and tissue repertoires likely differ.

Concerning this clone itself: Its antigen is undetermined.

The assay was immunoSEQ multiplex PCR, and TCRdb's table has in-frame clones only and misses some. Here the sample spans 1.4 million to 1.5 million clones, roughly 96% being singletons. Trimming shortened V by 4 bases and J by 1 base, and 17 bases separated the two germline ends. The CDR3 is 16 residues long. From germline, CDR1 is SGDLS and CDR2 YYNGEE. The clonotype originates from a man aged 30 to 39 in good health. Sequences were obtained from naive CD4+ T cells sorted from blood. Indicated subset: CD45RA+ positively selected. V usage is TRBV9 and J usage is TRBJ2-5, with D possibly TRBD1 on 6 matching bases. The CDR3 nucleotides read TGTGCCAGCAGCTCCTCCCCTGGACAGCCCCAAGAGACCCAGTACTTC. Translating it yields CASSSSPGQPQETQYF.